The present entry profiles one TCR beta chain with its context. This sample was taken from a study of blood T cell repertoires in COVID-19. Study overall: Acute and convalescent COVID-19 samples came from the United States, Italy and Spain.

TCRdb's table, derived via immunoSEQ multiplex PCR, lists solely in-frame clones and lacks some. The repertoire holds 150,000 to 200,000 clones, with roughly 88% as singletons. Source material: PBMCs or T cells enriched from blood (not recorded which). This clonotype was obtained from a young woman who had recovered from COVID-19.

The CDR3 reads CASPGRGNTIYF. CDR3 bases: TGTGCCTCGCCTGGGAGAGGAAACACCATATATTTT. The chain links TRBV30 to TRBJ1-3; D unclear. The CDR3 consists of 12 residues. Germline CDR1 and CDR2: GTSNPN and SVGIG (reference sequence). The V and J ends lost 7 bases and 4 bases respectively, with 11 bases between them.